This passage covers 10 T cell receptor beta chains from one sample sequenced in a study of T-cell memory formation after mild COVID-19. TCRdb redid the calling of the 5' RACE reads with MiXCR, one entry per CDR3 protein. The sample lists some 320,000 distinct CDR3 sequences, about 16% occurring once. Sequences were obtained from PBMCs or a T cell subset sorted from them (not recorded which). Receptor source: a young man who had mild COVID-19 (a few samples of this study predate the infection). Cell type and time point are not known.

The rearrangement uses TRBV27 and TRBJ1-2; D unclear. Trimming left V 4 bases short and J 7 bases short, with 10 bases between. The V gene's germline CDR1 is MNHEY and CDR2 SMNVEV (reference sequence). There are 12 residues in the CDR3. This CDR3 reads CASSSYSGGYTF. The CDR3 DNA follows: TGTGCCAGCAGTTCCTATTCAGGTGGCTACACCTTC.

This chain uses TRBV6-5 with TRBJ2-1, with D possibly TRBD2 on 5 matching bases. The V gene's germline CDR1 is MNHEY and CDR2 SVGAGI. This CDR3 spans 15 amino acids. The ends were cut back, 7 bases at V and 5 bases at J, with 18 bases in the middle. In DNA, the CDR3 is TGTGCCAGCAAACCCGTTTTTGAGGGCGACAATGAGCAGTTCTTC. Its translation is CASKPVFEGDNEQFF.

The table lists this clonotype with a few counts. The chain links TRBV2 to TRBJ2-7; D is unclear. The CDR3 contains 13 residues. Germline CDR1 is SNHLY and CDR2 is FYNNEI. Trimming pared 9 bases from V and 2 bases from J, leaving 14 bases between. CDR3 protein: CASMGANAYEQYF. The DNA of the CDR3 is TGTGCCAGTATGGGCGCCAACGCCTACGAGCAGTACTTC.

The genes are TRBV6-5 and TRBJ1-1; the D is unclear. The CDR3 runs 14 residues. Germline CDR1 and CDR2: MNHEY and SVGAGI. Trimming removed 0 bases from V and 6 bases from J, with 11 bases in between. CDR3 region: CASSYSIERAEAFF. The CDR3 nucleotides are TGTGCCAGCAGTTACTCGATAGAACGGGCTGAAGCTTTCTTT.

This clonotype has a handful of counts. The gene calls are TRBV18 and TRBJ1-1; TRBD1 matches 12 bases. The germline CDR1 and CDR2 sequences are KGHSH and LQKENI. This CDR3 spans 18 amino acids. Unmatched junction bases numbered 11, after V lost 3 bases and J lost 3 bases. CDR3 nucleotide sequence: TGTGCCAGCTCACCGATCAGATCGGGACAGGGGGCCTACACTGAAGCTTTCTTT. Encoded protein: CASSPIRSGQGAYTEAFF.

The gene calls are TRBV2 and TRBJ1-1, with 9 bases aligning to TRBD1. Germline-derived CDR1 and CDR2 are SNHLY and FYNNEI. The CDR3 is 18 amino acids. The J segment lost 3 bases and the V segment lost 3 bases, leaving 14 bases of the junction unmatched. The CDR3 is CASSERDRAIRTDTEAFF. CDR3 DNA sequence: TGTGCCAGCAGTGAGAGGGACAGGGCGATAAGGACGGACACTGAAGCTTTCTTT. The full variable domain, its missing parts supplied by reference TRBV2 and TRBJ1-1, is EPEVTQTPSHQVTQMGQEVILRCVPISNHLYFYWYRQILGQKVEFLVSFYNNEISEKSEIFDDQFSVERPDGSNFTLKIRSTKLEDSAMYFCASSERDRAIRTDTEAFFGQGTRLTVV.

This clonotype was seen just once. This rearrangement joins TRBV5-1 to TRBJ2-5, with D possibly being TRBD1 (5 bases). CDR3 length: 15 amino acids. Trimming took 6 bases from V and 5 from J, leaving 20 bases between them. Germline CDR1 is SGHRS and CDR2 is YFSETQ. CDR3 region: CASNQETGAIETQYF. The CDR3 DNA is TGCGCCAGCAACCAAGAGACTGGGGCAATCGAGACCCAGTACTTC.

J is TRBJ1-4 and V is TRBV7-9, with a possible D match to TRBD1 (6 bases). Germline V lookup: CDR1 SEHNR, CDR2 FQNEAQ (reference sequence). The CDR3 consists of 15 residues. V was clipped by 5 bases and J by 7 bases, with 17 bases between them. The CDR3 DNA reads TGTGCCAGCAGCCAACAGGGAATGTCGGGTGAAAAACTGTTTTTT. Protein sequence: CASSQQGMSGEKLFF.

Notes on this clonotype: A much larger clone sits a single nucleotide away, making a read error possible. This rearrangement joins TRBV7-8 to TRBJ2-5; D uncertain. Germline V gives CDR1 SGHVS, CDR2 FQNEAQ. This CDR3 contains 13 residues. V lost 3 bases to trimming and J lost 5 bases, with 10 bases between them. The CDR3 nucleotides are TGTGCCAGCAGCTTGGATCTCGGGGAGACCCAGTACTTC. As protein: CASSLDLGETQYF. Supplemented by reference TRBV7-8 and TRBJ2-5, the full variable domain reads GAGVSQSPRYKVAKRGQDVALRCDPISGHVSLFWYQQALGQGPEFLTYFQNEAQLDKSGLPSDRFFAERPEGSVSTLKIQRTQQEDSAVYLCASSLDLGETQYFGPGTRLLVL.

This chain uses TRBV5-1 with TRBJ2-5; 7 nucleotides match TRBD1. Per germline, CDR1 SGHRS and CDR2 YFSETQ. The CDR3 is 15 amino acids. V trimming: 6 bases; J trimming: 2 bases; junction bases outside the gene matches: 10. The CDR3 sequence: CASTRDRVGQETQYF. The CDR3, as DNA: TGCGCCAGCACACGAGACAGGGTAGGGCAAGAGACCCAGTACTTC.